The entry that follows covers one T cell receptor (beta chain) sequence. The entry originates in a study of blood T cell repertoires in COVID-19. For the study at large: Donors in the United States, Italy and Spain gave samples during acute or convalescent COVID-19. In each case, the material was cDNA or gDNA derived from T cells, B-cell-depleted T cells, or PBMCs.

In the authors' workflow: By means of reference gene primer amplification, nucleated cell counts were estimated. The method was immunoSEQ multiplex PCR; TCRdb's version includes in-frame clones alone and lacks a portion of them. That table is the source of V, J and clone size, and D and trimming were worked out from the DNA. The sample holds some 100,000 clones, 83% seen once. The sequenced sample consisted of peripheral blood. This TCR came from a woman aged 55-70 years with acute or convalescent COVID-19.

CDR3 nucleotides: TGTGCCAGCAGCCAGGGGGGTCTGGAGACCCAGTACTTC. It specifies CASSQGGLETQYF. V and J are TRBV3-1 (or the pseudogene TRBV3-2) and TRBJ2-5; tentative D call: TRBD2 (6 bases). Germline V gene sequence: CDR1 LGHDT, CDR2 YNNKEL (reference sequence). The CDR3 covers 13 residues. With 3 bases removed from V and 5 bases from J, the gap between germline ends came to 10 bases.